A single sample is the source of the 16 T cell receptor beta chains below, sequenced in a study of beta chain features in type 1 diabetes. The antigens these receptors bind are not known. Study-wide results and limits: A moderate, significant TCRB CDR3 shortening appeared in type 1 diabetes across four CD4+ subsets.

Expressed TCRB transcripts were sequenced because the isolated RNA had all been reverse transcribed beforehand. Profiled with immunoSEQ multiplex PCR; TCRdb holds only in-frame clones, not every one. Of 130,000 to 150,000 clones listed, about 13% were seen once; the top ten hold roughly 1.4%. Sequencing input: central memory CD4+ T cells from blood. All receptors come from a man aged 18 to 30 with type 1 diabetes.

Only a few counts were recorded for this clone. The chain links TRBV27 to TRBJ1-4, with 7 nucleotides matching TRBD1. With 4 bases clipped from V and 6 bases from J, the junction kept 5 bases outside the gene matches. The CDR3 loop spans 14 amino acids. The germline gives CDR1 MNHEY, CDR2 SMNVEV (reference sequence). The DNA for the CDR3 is TGTGCCAGCAGTTCAAACAGGGGTCATGAAAAACTGTTTTTT. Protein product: CASSSNRGHEKLFF.

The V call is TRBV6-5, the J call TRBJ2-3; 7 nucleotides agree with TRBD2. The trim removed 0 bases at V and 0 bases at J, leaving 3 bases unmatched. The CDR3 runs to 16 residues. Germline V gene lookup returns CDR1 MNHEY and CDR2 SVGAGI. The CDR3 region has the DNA TGTGCCAGCAGTTACTCATTAGCGGGCAGCACAGATACGCAGTATTTT. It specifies CASSYSLAGSTDTQYF.

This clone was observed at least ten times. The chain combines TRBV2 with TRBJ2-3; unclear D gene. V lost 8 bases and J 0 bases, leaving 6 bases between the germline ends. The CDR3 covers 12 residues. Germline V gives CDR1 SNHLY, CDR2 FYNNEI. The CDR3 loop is CASLRSTDTQYF. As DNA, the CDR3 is TGTGCCAGCCTCAGGAGCACAGATACGCAGTATTTT.

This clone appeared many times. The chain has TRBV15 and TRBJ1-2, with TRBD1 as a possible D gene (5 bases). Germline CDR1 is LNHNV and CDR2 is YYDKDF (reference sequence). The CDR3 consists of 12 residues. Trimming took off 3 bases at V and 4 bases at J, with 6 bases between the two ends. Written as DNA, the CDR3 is TGTGCCACCAGCAGCCAGGGCTATGGCTACACCTTC. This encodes CATSSQGYGYTF.

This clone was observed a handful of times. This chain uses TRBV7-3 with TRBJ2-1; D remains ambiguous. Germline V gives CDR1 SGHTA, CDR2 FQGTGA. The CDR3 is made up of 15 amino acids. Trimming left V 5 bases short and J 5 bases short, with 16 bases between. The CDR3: CASSPSSSLDNEQFF. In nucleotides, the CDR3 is TGTGCCAGCAGCCCCTCTTCGAGCCTTGACAATGAGCAGTTCTTC.

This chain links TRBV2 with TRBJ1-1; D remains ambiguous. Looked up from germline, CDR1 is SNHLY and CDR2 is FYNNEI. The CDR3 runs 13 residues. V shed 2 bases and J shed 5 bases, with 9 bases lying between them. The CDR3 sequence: CASSEKRRTEAFF. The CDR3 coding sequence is TGTGCCAGCAGTGAAAAGCGAAGGACTGAAGCTTTCTTT.

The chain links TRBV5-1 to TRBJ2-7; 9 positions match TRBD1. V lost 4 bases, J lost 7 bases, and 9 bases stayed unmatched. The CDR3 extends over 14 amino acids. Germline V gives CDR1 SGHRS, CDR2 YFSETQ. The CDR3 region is CASSDRQGVGEQYF. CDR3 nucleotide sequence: TGCGCCAGCAGCGACCGACAGGGGGTCGGGGAGCAGTACTTC.

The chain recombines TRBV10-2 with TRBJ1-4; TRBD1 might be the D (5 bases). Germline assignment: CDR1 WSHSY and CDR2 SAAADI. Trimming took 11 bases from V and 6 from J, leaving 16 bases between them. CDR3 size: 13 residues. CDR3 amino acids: CACQGGGYEKLFF. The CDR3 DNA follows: TGCGCCTGCCAGGGAGGAGGATATGAAAAACTGTTTTTT.

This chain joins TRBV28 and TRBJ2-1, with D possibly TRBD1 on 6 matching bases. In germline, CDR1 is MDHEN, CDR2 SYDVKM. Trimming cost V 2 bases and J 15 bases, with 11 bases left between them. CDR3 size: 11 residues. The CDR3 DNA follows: TGTGCCAGCAGTTTAGGTGGGGGCCTGTTCTTC. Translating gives CASSLGGGLFF.

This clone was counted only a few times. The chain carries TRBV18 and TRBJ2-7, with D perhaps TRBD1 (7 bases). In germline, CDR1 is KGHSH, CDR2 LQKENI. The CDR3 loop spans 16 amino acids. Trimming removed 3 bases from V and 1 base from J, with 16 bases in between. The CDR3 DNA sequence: TGTGCCAGCTCACCCGAACTACAGGGGACTTCCTACGAGCAGTACTTC. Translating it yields CASSPELQGTSYEQYF.

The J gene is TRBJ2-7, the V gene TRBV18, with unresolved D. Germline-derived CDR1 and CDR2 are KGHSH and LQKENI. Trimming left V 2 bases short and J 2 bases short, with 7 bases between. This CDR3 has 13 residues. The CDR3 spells CASSPMATYEQYF. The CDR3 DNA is TGTGCCAGCTCACCAATGGCAACCTACGAGCAGTACTTC.

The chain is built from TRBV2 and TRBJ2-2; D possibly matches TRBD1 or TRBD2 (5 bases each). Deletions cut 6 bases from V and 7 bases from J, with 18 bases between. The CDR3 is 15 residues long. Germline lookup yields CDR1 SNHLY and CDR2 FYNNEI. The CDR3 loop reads CASSEQTVRDGELFF. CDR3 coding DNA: TGTGCCAGCAGCGAGCAGACAGTGAGGGACGGGGAGCTGTTTTTT.

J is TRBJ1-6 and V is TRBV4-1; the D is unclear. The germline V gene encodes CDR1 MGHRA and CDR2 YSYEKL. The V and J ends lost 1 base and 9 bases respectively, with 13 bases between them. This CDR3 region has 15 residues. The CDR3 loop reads CASSQGFTRGSPLHF. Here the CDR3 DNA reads TGCGCCAGCAGCCAAGGATTCACCCGGGGTTCACCCCTCCACTTT.

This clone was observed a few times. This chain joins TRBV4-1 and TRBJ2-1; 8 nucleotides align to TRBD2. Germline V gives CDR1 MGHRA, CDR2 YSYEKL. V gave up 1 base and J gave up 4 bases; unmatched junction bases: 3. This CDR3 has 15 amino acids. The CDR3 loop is CASSQVRGGYNEQFF. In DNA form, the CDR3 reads TGCGCCAGCAGCCAAGTACGGGGGGGTTACAATGAGCAGTTCTTC.

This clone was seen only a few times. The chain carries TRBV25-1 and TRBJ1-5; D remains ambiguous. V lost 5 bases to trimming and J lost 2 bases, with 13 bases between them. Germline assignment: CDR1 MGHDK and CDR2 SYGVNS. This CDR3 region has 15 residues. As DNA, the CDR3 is TGTGCCAGCAGTTCGACGCAGGCAGGCAATCAGCCCCAGCATTTT. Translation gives CASSSTQAGNQPQHF. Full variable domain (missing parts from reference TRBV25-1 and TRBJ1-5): EADIYQTPRYLVIGTGKKITLECSQTMGHDKMYWYQQDPGMELHLIHYSYGVNSTEKGDLSSESTVSRIRTEHFPLTLESARPSHTSQYLCASSSTQAGNQPQHFGDGTRLSIL.

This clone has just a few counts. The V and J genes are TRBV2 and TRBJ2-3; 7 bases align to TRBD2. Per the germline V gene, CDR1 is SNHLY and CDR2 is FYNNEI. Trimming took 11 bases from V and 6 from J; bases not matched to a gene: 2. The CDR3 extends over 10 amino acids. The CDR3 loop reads CAHGGDTQYF. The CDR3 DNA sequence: TGTGCCCACGGGGGGGATACGCAGTATTTT. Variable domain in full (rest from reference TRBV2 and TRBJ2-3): EPEVTQTPSHQVTQMGQEVILRCVPISNHLYFYWYRQILGQKVEFLVSFYNNEISEKSEIFDDQFSVERPDGSNFTLKIRSTKLEDSAMYFCAHGGDTQYFGPGTRLTVL.